A single sample gave rise to the 14 T cell receptor beta chains below, sequenced in a study of OX40 agonist ivuxolimab in advanced cancers. Profiling relied on immunoSEQ multiplex PCR, and the TCRdb table lists in-frame clones only, not all of them. This sample has 15,000 to 20,000 clones; over 80% occur once, and the top ten carry approximately 13%. Material: CD4+ or CD8+ T cells sorted from blood, obtained in a trial of the OX40 agonist ivuxolimab. These receptors all come from an adult with an advanced solid tumor such as melanoma, head and neck, liver or kidney cancer.

The rearrangement joins TRBV7-3 to TRBJ2-2, with D tentatively TRBD2 (5 bases). This CDR3 has 13 residues. V was pared by 4 bases and J by 6 bases, with 9 bases between. Germline V gene sequence: CDR1 SGHTA, CDR2 FQGTGA. The CDR3 DNA sequence: TGTGCCAGCAGCTCCCTAGCCCCCGGGGAGCTGTTTTTT. This encodes CASSSLAPGELFF.

The J gene is TRBJ2-7, the V gene TRBV5-4; 9 nucleotides align to TRBD2. Germline CDR1 SGHNT, CDR2 YYREEE (reference sequence). The junction had 9 bases not matched to a gene; V was cut back by 9 bases and J by 5 bases. The CDR3 extends over 13 amino acids. The CDR3 sequence: CATAVAGVHEQYF. The CDR3 nucleotides are TGTGCCACTGCAGTAGCGGGAGTCCACGAGCAGTACTTC.

The rearrangement uses TRBV6-6 and TRBJ2-7, with D tentatively TRBD1 or TRBD2 (5 bases each). Germline CDR1 and CDR2: MNHNY and SVGAGI (reference sequence). V was clipped by 4 bases and J by 6 bases, with 10 bases between them. The CDR3 spans 12 residues. Here the CDR3 DNA reads TGTGCCAGCAGTTGGAGTGGGGGCGAGCAGTACTTC. It encodes CASSWSGGEQYF.

The CDR3 DNA is TGTGCCAGCAGCCCAGGACAGGGGGCCACTGAAGCTTTCTTT. This codes for CASSPGQGATEAFF. The gene calls are TRBV11-1 and TRBJ1-1; 11 positions match TRBD1. The CDR3 has 14 residues. Germline CDR1 is SGHAT and CDR2 is FQDESV (reference sequence). V lost 5 bases to trimming and J lost 4 bases; unmatched junction nucleotides: 3.

This chain uses TRBV5-4 with TRBJ2-1, with D possibly called TRBD1 or TRBD2 (5 bases each). The CDR3 has 13 amino acids. V was shortened by 4 bases and J by 5 bases, with 10 bases between the two germline ends. Germline V gene lookup returns CDR1 SGHNT and CDR2 YYREEE (reference sequence). The CDR3 nucleotides are TGTGCCAGCAGCCTACTAGGGGACAATGAGCAGTTCTTC. This sequence encodes CASSLLGDNEQFF.

The rearrangement uses TRBV2 and TRBJ2-1; D gene unclear. The CDR3 is 14 amino acids. Germline V gives CDR1 SNHLY, CDR2 FYNNEI. V was cut by 6 bases and J by 5 bases, with 14 bases left in between. The CDR3 bases are TGTGCCAGCAGGATCTCACGTGGGGACAATGAGCAGTTCTTC. Translation: CASRISRGDNEQFF.

The CDR3 is CASSQGAGVNTEAFF. Here the CDR3 DNA reads TGTGCCAGCAGCCAAGGTGCAGGGGTTAACACTGAAGCTTTCTTT. The chain recombines TRBV14 with TRBJ1-1; possibly TRBD1 for D (6 bases). The CDR3 totals 15 residues. Looked up from germline, CDR1 is SGHDN and CDR2 is FVKESK. Trimming removed 1 base from V and 2 bases from J, with 11 bases in between.

J is TRBJ2-2 and V is TRBV6-1; TRBD1 aligns across 10 bases. The CDR3 sequence is 15 residues long. V trimming: 1 base; J trimming: 6 bases; junction bases outside the gene matches: 2. Germline V gives CDR1 MNHNS, CDR2 SASEGT. The CDR3 sequence is CASSEGTGGPGELFF. The CDR3 DNA sequence: TGTGCCAGCAGTGAAGGGACAGGGGGACCCGGGGAGCTGTTTTTT.

The table lists this clone with a few counts. The chain has TRBV7-9 and TRBJ1-5, with 7 bases identical to TRBD1. The CDR3 is 15 residues long. Germline values: CDR1 SEHNR, CDR2 FQNEAQ (reference sequence). The V segment lost 5 bases and the J segment 5 bases; nucleotides outside the gene matches: 9. The CDR3 nucleotides read TGTGCCAGCAGCAAAGGGAGCAGGGGGGATCAGCCCCAGCATTTT. Translation gives CASSKGSRGDQPQHF.

This sequence joins TRBV7-9 and TRBJ2-3; D call uncertain. Germline V gene data show CDR1 as SEHNR and CDR2 as FQNEAQ (reference sequence). Trimming cost V 6 bases and J 9 bases, with 13 bases left between them. CDR3 length: 12 residues. CDR3 DNA sequence: TGTGCCAGCAGGCGATTAGAGCAGACGCAGTATTTT. Its translation: CASRRLEQTQYF.

The J gene is TRBJ2-1, the V gene TRBV7-9; D perhaps matches TRBD2 (6 bases). The CDR3 spans 12 residues. Trimming took off 4 bases at V and 6 bases at J, with 7 bases between the two ends. The germline V gene has CDR1 SEHNR and CDR2 FQNEAQ (reference sequence). CDR3 sequence reads: CASSSEGNEQFF. The CDR3 region has the DNA TGTGCCAGCAGCTCGGAGGGCAATGAGCAGTTCTTC.

The chain recombines TRBV6-5 with TRBJ2-3; 7 bases agree with TRBD2. V shed 0 bases and J 4 bases; nucleotides not matched to a gene: 4. In germline, CDR1 is MNHEY, CDR2 SVGAGI. This CDR3 contains 15 residues. The DNA for the CDR3 is TGTGCCAGCAGTTACTCGCCGACTAGCCCAGATACGCAGTATTTT. This encodes CASSYSPTSPDTQYF.

This chain links TRBV7-6 with TRBJ2-3, with TRBD1 identical over 10 bases. The J segment lost 5 bases and the V segment lost 5 bases, leaving 13 bases of the junction unmatched. Germline V gives CDR1 SGHVS, CDR2 FNYEAQ. The CDR3 contains 17 residues. The CDR3 bases are TGTGCCAGCAGCATTACCGGAGTGGGGACAGGGGAAGATACGCAGTATTTT. It specifies CASSITGVGTGEDTQYF.

The rearrangement uses TRBV10-3 and TRBJ2-6; possibly TRBD2 for D (5 bases). The CDR3 consists of 16 residues. From germline, CDR1 is ENHRY and CDR2 SYGVKD. Trimming removed 10 bases at V and 4 bases at J, with 20 bases between. The CDR3 reads CATEGFGEWGANVLTF. The DNA of the CDR3 is TGTGCCACCGAGGGATTTGGGGAGTGGGGGGCCAACGTCCTGACTTTC.